The TCR beta chain described here comes from a study of CD8+ T cells in alopecia areata. Study in general: Affected scalp percentage determined the severity score of treated patients.

The treatment was: oral pan-JAK inhibitor, 5-10 mg twice daily. Sampling of alopecia areata patients yielded lesional scalp punch biopsies as well as peripheral blood. RNA extraction was followed by reverse transcription into cDNA, which acted as the sequencing template. Here immunoSEQ multiplex PCR was the method, and the copy in TCRdb shows in-frame clones only, minus some. The top ten clones hold roughly 0.93% of a sample with about 250,000 clones, approximately 60% of them seen once. Germline CDR1 is GTSNPN and CDR2 is SVGIG (reference sequence). V was clipped by 3 bases and J by 0 bases, with 8 bases between them. The CDR3 is made up of 14 amino acids.

V usage is TRBV30 and J usage is TRBJ2-2, with D uncertain. The material was CD4+ T cells sorted from blood, obtained around week 54, from a patient treated with tofacitinib. The sequence was obtained from a human donor with alopecia areata. The CDR3, as DNA: TGTGCCTGGAGGAAAAAATCGAACACCGGGGAGCTGTTTTTT. Encoded protein: CAWRKKSNTGELFF.